One sample yielded the 17 T cell receptor beta chains listed below, sequenced in a study of PD-1 blockade in classical Hodgkin lymphoma (dated by TCRdb to the early 2020s). The library was made by the immunoSEQ multiplex PCR assay. TCRdb retrieved this table from immuneACCESS and kept in-frame rearrangements only. Not all clones are present; in checked studies, unresolved V genes account for under half, and no reason is known for the remainder. Here the sample has about 27,000 clones; about 86% occur a single time. Of the sample, approximately 6.7% is held by the ten largest clones. The time point tag for this specimen amounts to: cycle 1 day 1 (C1D1), immediately before nivolumab initiation. Every trial patient had relapsed after autologous stem cell transplantation, and cohorts A, B and C differed in prior brentuximab vedotin exposure. A Miltenyi CD8+ T cell isolation kit was used for magnetic negative selection to purify CD8+ T cells from thawed PBMCs.

Sequencing used CD8+ T cells from blood, obtained at baseline. All receptors derive from a human donor with classical Hodgkin lymphoma.

The chain recombines TRBV7-9 with TRBJ2-2, with D perhaps being TRBD1 or TRBD2 (5 bases each). Germline values: CDR1 SEHNR, CDR2 FQNEAQ (reference sequence). Trimming shortened V by 3 bases and J by 6 bases, and 8 bases separated the two germline ends. CDR3 length: 13 amino acids. The CDR3 region has the DNA TGTGCCAGCAGCTTGGGGGACCCCGGGGAGCTGTTTTTT. Its translation: CASSLGDPGELFF.

The rearrangement joins TRBV7-2 to TRBJ2-7; TRBD1 aligns across 9 bases. J gave up 2 bases and V 6 bases, and 8 bases lay outside the gene matches. From germline, CDR1 is SGHTA and CDR2 FQGNSA. The CDR3 has 15 amino acids. CDR3 protein: CASSYPGQGTYEQYF. The CDR3 DNA reads TGTGCCAGCAGTTATCCGGGACAGGGTACCTACGAGCAGTACTTC. Supplemented by reference TRBV7-2 and TRBJ2-7, the full variable domain reads GAGVSQSPSNKVTEKGKDVELRCDPISGHTALYWYRQSLGQGLEFLIYFQGNSAPDKSGLPSDRFSAERTGGSVSTLTIQRTQQEDSAVYLCASSYPGQGTYEQYFGPGTRLTVT.

This clone occurred a few times. The chain couples TRBV7-9 to TRBJ1-5, with no clear D. The CDR3 has 14 amino acids. From germline, CDR1 is SEHNR and CDR2 FQNEAQ (reference sequence). V dropped 1 base and J dropped 0 bases, with 4 bases sitting between them. DNA of the CDR3: TGTGCCAGCAGCTTAGGGGCTAGCAATCAGCCCCAGCATTTT. Translated, it gives CASSLGASNQPQHF.

The chain links TRBV7-9 to TRBJ1-2, with D hard to call. Germline-derived CDR1 and CDR2 are SEHNR and FQNEAQ (reference sequence). The CDR3 runs to 15 residues. Trimming left V 6 bases short and J 0 bases short, with 14 bases between. This CDR3 reads CASRPPGISNYGYTF. CDR3 in DNA: TGTGCCAGCAGGCCTCCGGGGATCTCTAACTATGGCTACACCTTC.

The chain employs TRBV29-1 and TRBJ1-5, with TRBD1 matching 9 bases. The CDR3 has 14 residues. Germline V gives CDR1 SQVTM, CDR2 ANQGSEA. Germline trimming cut 4 bases from V and 1 base from J; bases unmatched to any gene: 2. The CDR3 region is CSVAGQGSNQPQHF. CDR3 DNA: TGCAGCGTTGCGGGACAGGGCAGCAATCAGCCCCAGCATTTT.

The J gene is TRBJ1-1, the V gene TRBV28, with a tentative D call TRBD1 (5 bases). The CDR3 contains 15 residues. In germline, CDR1 is MDHEN, CDR2 SYDVKM. Between the trimmed V and J ends, which lost 3 bases and 4 bases, there was a span of 15 bases. CDR3 coding DNA: TGTGCCAGCAGTTTTTGGGGGGGAAGGGGCACTGAAGCTTTCTTT. As protein: CASSFWGGRGTEAFF.

CDR3 nucleotides: TGTGCCAGCAGCGACAGGGGGGTGTTCAATGAGCAGTTCTTC. It is translated as CASSDRGVFNEQFF. The chain links TRBV27 to TRBJ2-1; 9 nucleotides align to TRBD1. Trimming removed 6 bases from V and 6 bases from J; junction bases left unmatched: 6. Germline V gene lookup returns CDR1 MNHEY and CDR2 SMNVEV (reference sequence). This CDR3 is 14 amino acids long.

The chain joins TRBV27 to TRBJ2-5, with a tentative D call TRBD1 (5 bases). V lost 2 bases, J lost 3 bases, and 10 bases lay in between. Germline CDR1 is MNHEY and CDR2 is SMNVEV (reference sequence). CDR3 length equals 14 residues. CDR3 sequence: CASSLLGREETQYF. In nucleotides, the CDR3 is TGTGCCAGCAGTTTACTGGGCAGGGAAGAGACCCAGTACTTC.

V and J are TRBV6-5 and TRBJ1-5; D ambiguous. Per germline, CDR1 MNHEY and CDR2 SVGAGI. This CDR3 comprises 12 residues. V was pared by 2 bases and J by 9 bases, with 8 bases between. CDR3 in amino acids: CASSYPDPPQHF. CDR3 sequence (DNA): TGTGCCAGCAGTTACCCAGACCCGCCCCAGCATTTT.

This chain connects TRBV7-2 to TRBJ2-3, with 7 positions matching TRBD1. V lost 4 bases to trimming and J lost 9 bases; unmatched junction nucleotides: 10. This CDR3 contains 14 residues. Germline CDR1 reads SGHTA; CDR2 reads FQGNSA. This CDR3 is CASSSPLGGGTQYF. In nucleotides, the CDR3 is TGTGCCAGCAGCTCTCCCCTAGGGGGCGGGACGCAGTATTTT.

The gene calls are TRBV13 and TRBJ1-3; D remains unclear. The germline CDR1 and CDR2 sequences are PRHDT and FYEKMQ (reference sequence). Trimming left V 4 bases short and J 2 bases short, with 6 bases between. The CDR3 is 13 amino acids. The CDR3 region has the DNA TGTGCCAGCAGCTCATACCCTGGAAACACCATATATTTT. Translating it yields CASSSYPGNTIYF.

This chain connects TRBV29-1 to TRBJ1-2; TRBD1 matches at 8 bases. V gave up 7 bases and J gave up 1 base; unmatched junction bases: 5. The V gene's germline CDR1 is SQVTM and CDR2 ANQGSEA. This CDR3 spans 13 amino acids. The chain's CDR3 is CSGKGQDNYGYTF. The CDR3 DNA reads as TGCAGCGGCAAGGGACAGGATAACTATGGCTACACCTTC.

This clone was seen only a few times. V gene TRBV5-1 combines with J gene TRBJ2-7, with D possibly TRBD2 on 5 matching bases. The germline gives CDR1 SGHRS, CDR2 YFSETQ. Trimming left V 2 bases short and J 4 bases short, with 10 bases between. CDR3 length equals 13 residues. The CDR3 is CASSFGRGYEQYF. In nucleotides, the CDR3 is TGCGCCAGCAGCTTTGGCCGGGGTTACGAGCAGTACTTC.

The rearrangement links TRBV6-5 to TRBJ2-2; 10 bases fit TRBD1. This CDR3 spans 14 amino acids. J was trimmed by 4 bases and V by 8 bases; bases with no gene match: 4. Germline V gene lookup returns CDR1 MNHEY and CDR2 SVGAGI. CDR3 sequence reads: CASQGQGLTGELFF. CDR3 DNA sequence: TGTGCCAGCCAGGGACAGGGGCTCACCGGGGAGCTGTTTTTT.

Concerning this clone: Other DNA sequences in the sample encode the same CDR3. This rearrangement joins TRBV5-4 to TRBJ2-7; D is undetermined. The CDR3 runs 11 residues. Trimming stripped 0 bases from V and 4 bases from J, with 2 bases between. Germline values: CDR1 SGHNT, CDR2 YYREEE (reference sequence). The CDR3 spells CASSLGYEQYF. The CDR3 region has the DNA TGTGCCAGCAGCTTGGGGTACGAGCAGTACTTC.

This chain connects TRBV18 to TRBJ1-2, with 9 bases fitting TRBD1. This CDR3 has 17 amino acids. The V gene end was trimmed by 3 bases and the J gene end by 3 bases; junction bases not matched to a gene: 11. The germline CDR1 and CDR2 sequences are KGHSH and LQKENI. CDR3 DNA: TGTGCCAGCTCACCTACACAGGGACAGGGCCGACACTATGGCTACACCTTC. This encodes CASSPTQGQGRHYGYTF.

The chain uses TRBV7-9 and TRBJ2-3; a weak D match, TRBD2 (5 bases). The CDR3 is 16 amino acids. Germline CDR1 SEHNR, CDR2 FQNEAQ (reference sequence). Deletions cut 5 bases from V and 0 bases from J, with 15 bases between. The CDR3 DNA reads as TGTGCCAGCAGCCCCGAAGGAGGCCGGAGCACAGATACGCAGTATTTT. It codes for CASSPEGGRSTDTQYF.